This TCR beta chain was obtained from a study of T-cell reconstitution after alpha-beta-depleted transplantation in children. Worth noting for this clonotype: The antigen remains unidentified.

Germline assignment: CDR1 MNHEY and CDR2 SMNVEV (reference sequence). The CDR3 totals 14 residues. With 5 bases removed from V and 1 base from J, the gap between germline ends came to 11 bases. For TCRbeta, the library was prepared with unique molecular identifiers. TCRdb redid the calling of the PCR reads with MiXCR, one entry per CDR3 protein. There are about a million distinct CDR3 sequences in the sample; about 31% occur only once, and over 25% lies in the top ten. Findings and caveats of the study: Surviving recipient T cells and thymic progenitors underlay high day-60 TCRbeta diversity in some patients. Newly generated T cells supplied most T-cell counts and diversity one year post-transplant.

The receptor was isolated from a boy under two years old who had a stem cell transplant for SCID, so the T cells may come from the graft donor. The chain links TRBV27 to TRBJ2-5, with D perhaps TRBD1 (5 bases). The sample consisted of PBMCs, mostly from graft donor cells, taken 360 days after TCRalphabeta/CD19-depleted stem cell transplant. CDR3 sequence: CASSTSRVQETQYF. DNA of the CDR3: TGTGCCAGCAGTACCTCCAGGGTCCAAGAGACCCAGTACTTC.